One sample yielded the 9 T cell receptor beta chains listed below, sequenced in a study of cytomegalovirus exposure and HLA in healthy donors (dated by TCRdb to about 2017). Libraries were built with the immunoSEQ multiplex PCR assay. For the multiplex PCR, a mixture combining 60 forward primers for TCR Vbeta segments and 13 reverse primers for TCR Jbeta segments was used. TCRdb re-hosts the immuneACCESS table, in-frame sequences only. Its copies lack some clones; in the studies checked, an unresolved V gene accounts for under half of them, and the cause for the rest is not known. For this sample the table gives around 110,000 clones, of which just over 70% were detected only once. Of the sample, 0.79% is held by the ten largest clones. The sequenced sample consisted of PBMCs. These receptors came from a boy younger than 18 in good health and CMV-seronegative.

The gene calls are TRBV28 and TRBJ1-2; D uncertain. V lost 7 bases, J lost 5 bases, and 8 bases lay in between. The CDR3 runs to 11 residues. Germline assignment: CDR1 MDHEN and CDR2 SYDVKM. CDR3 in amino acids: CASTQRYGYTF. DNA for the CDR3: TGTGCCAGCACCCAGAGGTATGGCTACACCTTC.

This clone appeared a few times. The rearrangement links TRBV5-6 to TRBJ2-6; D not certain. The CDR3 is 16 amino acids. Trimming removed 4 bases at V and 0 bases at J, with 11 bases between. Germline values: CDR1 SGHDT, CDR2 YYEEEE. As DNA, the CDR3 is TGTGCCAGCAGCAATTGGGCGAGCTCTGGGGCCAACGTCCTGACTTTC. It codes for CASSNWASSGANVLTF.

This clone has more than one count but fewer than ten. CDR3 protein: CASSEGTEGYEQYF. In nucleotides, the CDR3 is TGCGCCAGCAGTGAAGGGACAGAAGGCTACGAGCAGTACTTC. The chain recombines TRBV10-1 with TRBJ2-7; 7 bases agree with TRBD1. Germline V lookup: CDR1 WNHNN, CDR2 SYGVQD (reference sequence). With V trimmed by 3 bases and J by 3 bases, 5 bases remained unmatched. The CDR3 spans 14 residues.

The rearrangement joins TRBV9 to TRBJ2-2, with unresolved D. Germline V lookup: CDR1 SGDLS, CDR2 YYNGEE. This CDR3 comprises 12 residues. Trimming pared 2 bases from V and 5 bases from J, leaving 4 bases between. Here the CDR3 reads CASSVYTGELFF. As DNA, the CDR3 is TGTGCCAGCAGCGTCTATACCGGGGAGCTGTTTTTT.

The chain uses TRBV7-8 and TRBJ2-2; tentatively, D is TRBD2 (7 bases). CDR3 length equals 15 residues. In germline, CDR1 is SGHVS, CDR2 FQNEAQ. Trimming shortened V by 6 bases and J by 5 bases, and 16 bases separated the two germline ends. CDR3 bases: TGTGCCAGCAGGGGTCGGGGGAGGGGGACCGGGGAGCTGTTTTTT. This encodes CASRGRGRGTGELFF.

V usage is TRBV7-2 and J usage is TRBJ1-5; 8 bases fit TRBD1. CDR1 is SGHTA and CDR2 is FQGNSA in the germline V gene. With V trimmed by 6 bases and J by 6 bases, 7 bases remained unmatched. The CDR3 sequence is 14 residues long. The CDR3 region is CASSSTGGSQPQHF. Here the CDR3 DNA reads TGTGCCAGCAGTTCTACAGGGGGAAGTCAGCCCCAGCATTTT.

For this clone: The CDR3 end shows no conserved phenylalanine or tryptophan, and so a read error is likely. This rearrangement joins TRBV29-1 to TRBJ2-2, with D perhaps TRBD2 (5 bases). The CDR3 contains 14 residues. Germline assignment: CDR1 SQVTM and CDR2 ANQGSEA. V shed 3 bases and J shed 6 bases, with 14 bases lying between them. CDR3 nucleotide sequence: TGCAGCGTTGATGAGGGTGGAAGCGCCGGGGAGCTGTTTGTT. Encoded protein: CSVDEGGSAGELFV.

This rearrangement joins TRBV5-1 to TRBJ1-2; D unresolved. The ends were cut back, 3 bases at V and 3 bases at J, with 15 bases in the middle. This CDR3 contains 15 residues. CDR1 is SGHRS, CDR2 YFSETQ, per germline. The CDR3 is CASSSSPTEYYGYTF. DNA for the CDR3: TGCGCCAGCAGCTCCTCTCCTACAGAATACTATGGCTACACCTTC.

In DNA form, the CDR3 reads TGTGCCAGCAGTCCCCTCCGGACTAGCGGGAGGGGTGCCTACAATGAGCAGTTCTTC. As protein: CASSPLRTSGRGAYNEQFF. The V and J genes are TRBV27 and TRBJ2-1; TRBD2 matches at 15 bases. Trimming removed 5 bases from V and 2 bases from J; junction bases left unmatched: 10. Germline loops: CDR1 MNHEY, CDR2 SMNVEV (reference sequence). The CDR3 has 19 amino acids.